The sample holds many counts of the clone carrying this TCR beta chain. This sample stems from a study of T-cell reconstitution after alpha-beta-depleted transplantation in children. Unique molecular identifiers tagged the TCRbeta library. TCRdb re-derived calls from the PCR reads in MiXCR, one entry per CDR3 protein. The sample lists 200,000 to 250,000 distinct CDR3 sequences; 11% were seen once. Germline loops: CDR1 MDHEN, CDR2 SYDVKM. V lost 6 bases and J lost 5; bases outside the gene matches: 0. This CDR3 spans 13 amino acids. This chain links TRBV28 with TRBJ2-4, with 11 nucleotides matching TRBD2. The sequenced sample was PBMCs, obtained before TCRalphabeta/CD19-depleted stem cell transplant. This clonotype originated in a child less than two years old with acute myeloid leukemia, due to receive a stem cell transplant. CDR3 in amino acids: CASRGLAENIQYF. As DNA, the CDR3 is TGTGCCAGCAGGGGACTAGCGGAAAACATTCAGTACTTC.